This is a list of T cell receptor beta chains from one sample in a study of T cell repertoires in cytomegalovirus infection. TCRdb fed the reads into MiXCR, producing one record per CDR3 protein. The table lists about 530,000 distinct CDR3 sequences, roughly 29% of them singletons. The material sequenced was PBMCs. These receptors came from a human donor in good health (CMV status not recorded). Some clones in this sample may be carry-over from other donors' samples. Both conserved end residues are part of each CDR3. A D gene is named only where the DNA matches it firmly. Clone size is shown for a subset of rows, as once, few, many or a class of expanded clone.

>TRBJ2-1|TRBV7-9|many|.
TGTGCCAGCAGCCCCACCGGGACAAATTATTCTGCCAGGGGGCAGTTCTTC
CASSPTGTNYSARGQFF
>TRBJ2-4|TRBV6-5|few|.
TGTGCCAGCAGTTACTCAGGGATCGCCAAAAACATTCAGTACTTC
CASSYSGIAKNIQYF
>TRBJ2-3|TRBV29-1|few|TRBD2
TGCAGCGCAAGACTAGCGGGAGCAGATACGCAGTATTTT
CSARLAGADTQYF
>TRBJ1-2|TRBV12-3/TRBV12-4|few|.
TGTGCCGCCCAGTACTCACGGCCTATCTATGGCTACACCTTC
CAAQYSRPIYGYTF
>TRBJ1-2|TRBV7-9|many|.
TGTGCCAGCAGCCCAGAGGGCAGGGTGAGCTATGGCTACACCTTC
CASSPEGRVSYGYTF
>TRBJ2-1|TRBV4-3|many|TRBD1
TGCGCCAGCAGCCAAGAGGGGACAGGGAGATACAATGAGCAGTTCTTC
CASSQEGTGRYNEQFF
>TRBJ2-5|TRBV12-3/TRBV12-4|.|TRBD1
TGTGCCAGCAGTTCGGGACAGCCTGAAGAGACCCAGTACTTC
CASSSGQPEETQYF
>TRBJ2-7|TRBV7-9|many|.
TGTGCCAGCAGCTTATATGGCTACGAGCAGTACTTC
CASSLYGYEQYF
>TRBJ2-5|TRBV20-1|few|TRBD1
TGCAGTGCCGACAGGGGGCGAGAGACCCAGTACTTC
CSADRGRETQYF
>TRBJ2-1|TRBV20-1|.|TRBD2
TGCAGTGCTAGGGACCTAGCGGGAGCTGGGGTATACAATGAGCAGTTCTTC
CSARDLAGAGVYNEQFF
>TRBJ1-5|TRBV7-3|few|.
TGTGCCAGCAGCCAGAATAGCAATCAGCCCCAGCATTTT
CASSQNSNQPQHF
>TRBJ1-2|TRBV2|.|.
TGTGCCAGCATTCCTGACCCTAACTATGGCTACACCTTC
CASIPDPNYGYTF
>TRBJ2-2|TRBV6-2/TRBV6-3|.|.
TGTGCCAGCAGTTACCGTCAAGGCACCGGGGAGCTGTTTTTT
CASSYRQGTGELFF
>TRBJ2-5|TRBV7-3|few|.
TGTGCCAGCAGCTTAACCGGGAGTACTCGGGAGACCCAGTACTTC
CASSLTGSTRETQYF
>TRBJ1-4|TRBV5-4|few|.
TGTGCCAGCAGCTTGCAGGGTGCGGCTGAAAAACTGTTTTTT
CASSLQGAAEKLFF
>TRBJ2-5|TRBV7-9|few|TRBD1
TGTGCCAGCAGCCCGCCGGACAGGGGGGAAGAGACCCAGTACTTC
CASSPPDRGEETQYF
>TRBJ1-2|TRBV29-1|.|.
TGCAGCGTTGATGGGATTAACTATGGCTACACCTTC
CSVDGINYGYTF
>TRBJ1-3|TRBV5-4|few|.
TGTGCCAGCAGCTTGGACCCGGGGAGAAACACCATATATTTT
CASSLDPGRNTIYF
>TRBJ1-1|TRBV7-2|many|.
TGTGCCAGCAGCTTATCTCTCAGGGGCGAGGCTTTCTTT
CASSLSLRGEAFF
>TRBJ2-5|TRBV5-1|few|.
TGCGCCAGCAGCCCGTCGACTGTGGGGGAGACCCAGTACTTC
CASSPSTVGETQYF
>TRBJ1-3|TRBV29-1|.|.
TGCAGCGTTGTAGAGGGAGATCCTGGAAACACCATATATTTT
CSVVEGDPGNTIYF
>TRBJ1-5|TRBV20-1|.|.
TGCAGTGCTATTCAGAGCAATCAGCCCCAGCATTTT
CSAIQSNQPQHF
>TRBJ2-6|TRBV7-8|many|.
TGTGCCAGCAGCGTCAGCTCTGGGGCCAACGTCCTGACTTTC
CASSVSSGANVLTF
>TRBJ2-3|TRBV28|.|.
TGTGCCATTCTGGGGCCCCCAGATACGCAGTATTTT
CAILGPPDTQYF
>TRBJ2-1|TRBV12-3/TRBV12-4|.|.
TGTGCCAGCAGTTTAGCGCTTACTAGTTTGAATGAGCAGTTCTTC
CASSLALTSLNEQFF
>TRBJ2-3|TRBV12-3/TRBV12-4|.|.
TGTGCCAGCAGTTTATGGGGGGCTACGAATACGCAGTATTTT
CASSLWGATNTQYF
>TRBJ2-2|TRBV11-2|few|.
TGTGCCAGCAGCGCCCGGGTGGTAGCTTATTCCGGGGAGCTGTTTTTT
CASSARVVAYSGELFF
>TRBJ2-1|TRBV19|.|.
TGTGCCAGTAGTCAACAGGGTTCGGGGGAGCAGTTCTTC
CASSQQGSGEQFF
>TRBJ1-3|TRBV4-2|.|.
TGTGCCAGCAGCCCCCACAGGGATCTTCGAGACACCATATATTTT
CASSPHRDLRDTIYF
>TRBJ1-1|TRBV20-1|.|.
TGCAGTGCTAGAGATCCGTTCGTGGGCACTGAAGCTTTCTTT
CSARDPFVGTEAFF
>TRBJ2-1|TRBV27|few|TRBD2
TGTGCCAGCATTAACTCGCGGGAGGGTAACTACAATGAGCAGTTCTTC
CASINSREGNYNEQFF
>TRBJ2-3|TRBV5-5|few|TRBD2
TGTGCCAGCAGCGATAGCGGGTACGTGACGCAGTATTTT
CASSDSGYVTQYF
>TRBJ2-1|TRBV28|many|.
TGTGCCAGCAAAGGGACTCCCTTGAGGAATGAGCAGTTCTTC
CASKGTPLRNEQFF
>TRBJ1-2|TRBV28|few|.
TGTGCCAGCAGTTGGCCCGAAGTCGGTGGCTACACCTTC
CASSWPEVGGYTF
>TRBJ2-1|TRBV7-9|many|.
TGTGCCAGCAGCGATTATGCCCTTGGGAATGAGCAGTTCTTC
CASSDYALGNEQFF
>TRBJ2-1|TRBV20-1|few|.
TGCAGTGCTAGGGCTGGTTATTCGAACAATGGTGAGCAGTTCTTC
CSARAGYSNNGEQFF
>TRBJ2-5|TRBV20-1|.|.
TGCAGTGCTAGAGATCTAGGGACGGGCCAAGAGACCCAGTACTTC
CSARDLGTGQETQYF
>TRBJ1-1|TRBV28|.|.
TGTGCCAGCAGTTTTGGGGATCGCACCCGGGCTTTCTTT
CASSFGDRTRAFF
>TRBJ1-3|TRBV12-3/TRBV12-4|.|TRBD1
TGTGCCAGCAGTTTACAGGGGGCTAATGGAAACACCATATATTTT
CASSLQGANGNTIYF
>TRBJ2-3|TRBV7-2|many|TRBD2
TGTGCCAGCAGCTTAGCGGCTAGCGGGAGTGGGGATACGCAGTATTTT
CASSLAASGSGDTQYF
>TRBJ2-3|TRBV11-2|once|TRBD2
TGTGCCAGCAGCTACCGACTAGCGCAAACAGATACGCAGTATTTT
CASSYRLAQTDTQYF
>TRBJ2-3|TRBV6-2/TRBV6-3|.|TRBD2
TGTGCCAGCAGGGGGGGGATTATCACAGATACGCAGTATTTT
CASRGGIITDTQYF
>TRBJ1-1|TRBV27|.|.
TGTGCCAGCAGTTTCCTCCCTGTAGGACGCAAAGGGTACACTGAAGCTTTCTTT
CASSFLPVGRKGYTEAFF
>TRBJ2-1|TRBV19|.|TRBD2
TGTGCCAGTAGTTGGGGGACTAGCGGGAGGGCCGGTGAGCAGTTCTTC
CASSWGTSGRAGEQFF
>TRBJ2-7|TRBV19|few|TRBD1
TGTGCCAGTAACTCGAGACAGGGGGCCAACGAGCAGTACTTC
CASNSRQGANEQYF
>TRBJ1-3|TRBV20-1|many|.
TGCAGTGCTAGAGATAATCAACGCTCTGGAAACACCATATATTTT
CSARDNQRSGNTIYF